The present entry profiles one T cell receptor (beta chain) with its context. Its cognate antigen has yet to be identified. Base qualities were left out, and no much larger clone turns up one base away. Collaborating institutions collected whole blood in K2EDTA tubes following their own protocols. For TCRbeta analysis, collaborator samples were shipped as frozen whole blood, as isolated PBMCs, or as DNA extracted from either sample type. TCRbeta CDR3 regions were amplified from genomic DNA using the immunoSEQ Assay, a bias-controlled multiplex PCR. Turning to the authors' computational methods: Within the assay, amplification of reference gene primers was used to estimate how many nucleated cells each sample contained. Sequence reads were collapsed and filtered to measure the absolute abundance of every unique TCRbeta CDR3 rearrangement. For each sample, productive Simpson clonality was calculated by taking the square root of Simpson's diversity index across productive rearrangements. Sourced from immuneACCESS, this table was stored by TCRdb with only in-frame sequences that have V and J called. A share of the clones is absent; for the studies checked, an unresolved V gene accounts for under half, and the remainder has no known explanation. The DNA gave D and trimming, while V, J and clone size come from that table. Here the sample has some 190,000 clones; approximately 84% occur a single time. The leading ten clones occupy 4.9% of the sample.

This sample is drawn from a study of blood T cell repertoires in COVID-19 (dated by TCRdb to between 2020 and 2021). For the study in its entirety: The collaborator samples originated in the United States, Italy and Spain and spanned the acute and convalescent phases of COVID-19. The prospective study material was composed of cDNA or gDNA derived from T cells, B-cell-depleted T cells, or PBMCs. The samples were drawn from two sources: the first 160 participants of the ongoing ImmuneRACE study, and about 1,300 subjects contributed by 6 global collaborators. The repertoires were released in a freely available public database meant as a resource for research on the immune response to SARS-CoV-2. HLA class I and class II types, where available, came from metadata supplied by the sample provider rather than from assay-based typing. Sample metadata almost always included a de-identified subject ID, COVID-19 status, age in years and sex. Deeply sampled blood TCRbeta repertoires from subjects exposed to, actively infected with, or recovered from COVID-19 were included in the dataset. Overall study results and their limits: The amount of clinical and demographic metadata varied by source and participant and was provided uncurated.

From a lookup of the germline V gene, CDR1 and CDR2 are MDHEN and SYDVKM. The CDR3 spans 15 residues, from the cysteine through the phenylalanine. Just CDR3 DNA is preserved here, 45 bases in frame from base 1. V drops 7 bases and J drops 1 base, leaving 16 bases in between. This TCR was recovered from a woman at least 80 years old with acute or convalescent COVID-19. The rearrangement joined TRBV28 to TRBJ1-1, with TRBD1 perhaps the D gene, on 5 matching bases. Specimen: peripheral blood. The CDR3 reads CASTLLRAQNTEAFF. The DNA sequence reads TGTGCCAGCACCCTGCTCAGGGCGCAGAACACTGAAGCTTTCTTT.